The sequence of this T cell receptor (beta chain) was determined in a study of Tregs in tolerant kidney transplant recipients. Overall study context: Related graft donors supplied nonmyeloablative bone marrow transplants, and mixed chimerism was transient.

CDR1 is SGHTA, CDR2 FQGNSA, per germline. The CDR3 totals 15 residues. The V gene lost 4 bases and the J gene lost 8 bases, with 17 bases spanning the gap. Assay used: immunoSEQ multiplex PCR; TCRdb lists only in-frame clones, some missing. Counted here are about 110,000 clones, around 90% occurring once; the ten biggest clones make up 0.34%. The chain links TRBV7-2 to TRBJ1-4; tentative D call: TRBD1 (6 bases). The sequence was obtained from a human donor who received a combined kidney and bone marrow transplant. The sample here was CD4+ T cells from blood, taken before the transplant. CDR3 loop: CASSSRTDLREKLFF. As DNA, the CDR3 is TGTGCCAGCAGCTCGAGGACAGATTTAAGGGAAAAACTGTTTTTT.